The 24 T cell receptor beta chains below were found in one sample sequenced in a study of graft-versus-host responses after intestinal transplantation. The protocol was immunoSEQ multiplex PCR, while the TCRdb copy is restricted to in-frame clones and leaves out a portion. Among around 96,000 clones listed, approximately 92% were seen once. The source was PBMCs, collected roughly 68 weeks after intestinal transplant. These receptors were obtained from a human patient who received an intestinal transplant, so some T cells may come from the graft donor.

The chain joins TRBV27 to TRBJ2-7; D gene uncertain. Germline loops: CDR1 MNHEY, CDR2 SMNVEV (reference sequence). Trimming cost V 3 bases and J 0 bases, with 9 bases left between them. The CDR3 is 14 amino acids. This CDR3 reads CASSLVSYSYEQYF. CDR3 DNA sequence: TGTGCCAGCAGTTTGGTGAGTTACTCCTACGAGCAGTACTTC.

In the case of this clone: This same CDR3 is encoded by further DNA sequences in the sample. The chain uses TRBV6-4 and TRBJ2-3, with 10 bases aligning to TRBD2. J gave up 6 bases and V 4 bases, and 4 bases lay outside the gene matches. The CDR3 contains 14 residues. CDR1 is MRHNA and CDR2 is SNTAGT in the germline V gene. The chain's CDR3 is CASSGLAGADTQYF. Written as DNA, the CDR3 is TGTGCCAGCAGTGGGCTAGCGGGGGCGGATACGCAGTATTTT.

The CDR3 nucleotides read TGTGCCAGCAGCGACATGGAGGTAGCGGAAGAGACCCAGTACTTC. Translation gives CASSDMEVAEETQYF. The genes are TRBV7-6 and TRBJ2-5, with a weak D call TRBD2 (6 bases). V gave up 5 bases and J gave up 3 bases, with 16 bases separating them. CDR3 size: 15 residues. Germline V CDR1 and CDR2: SGHVS, FNYEAQ. Looking up the rest from reference TRBV7-6 and TRBJ2-5 gives the full variable domain: GAGVSQSPRYKVTKRGQDVALRCDPISGHVSLYWYRQALGQGPEFLTYFNYEAQQDKSGLPNDRFSAERPEGSISTLTIQRTEQRDSAMYRCASSDMEVAEETQYFGPGTRLLVL.

The V and J genes are TRBV7-8 and TRBJ1-3; TRBD1 aligns across 11 bases. After removal of 2 bases from V and 1 base from J, the junction contained 4 bases not matched to a gene. CDR3 length equals 17 residues. Germline V gene data show CDR1 as SGHVS and CDR2 as FQNEAQ. CDR3 bases: TGTGCCAGCAGCTTAAGGGACAGGGGGTTTTCTGGAAACACCATATATTTT. It yields the protein CASSLRDRGFSGNTIYF. Full variable domain (rest looked up from reference TRBV7-8 and TRBJ1-3): GAGVSQSPRYKVAKRGQDVALRCDPISGHVSLFWYQQALGQGPEFLTYFQNEAQLDKSGLPSDRFFAERPEGSVSTLKIQRTQQEDSAVYLCASSLRDRGFSGNTIYFGEGSWLTVV.

V is TRBV6-1 and J is TRBJ2-7; D is possibly TRBD1 (6 bases). The CDR3 is 14 residues long. CDR1 is MNHNS and CDR2 is SASEGT in the germline V gene. Trimming stripped 1 base from V and 3 bases from J, with 10 bases between. CDR3 region: CASSEEARGYEQYF. CDR3 DNA: TGTGCCAGCAGTGAAGAGGCCAGGGGCTACGAGCAGTACTTC.

The chain employs TRBV2 and TRBJ1-1; D unresolved. Germline lookup yields CDR1 SNHLY and CDR2 FYNNEI. The CDR3 spans 13 residues. V shed 2 bases and J shed 5 bases, with 9 bases lying between them. CDR3 sequence: CASSETARTEAFF. Written as DNA, the CDR3 is TGTGCCAGCAGTGAAACGGCTCGGACTGAAGCTTTCTTT.

The chain links TRBV27 to TRBJ2-7; 11 bases line up with TRBD2. Germline CDR1 MNHEY, CDR2 SMNVEV (reference sequence). Trimming at V came to 8 bases and at J to 4 bases, leaving 10 bases not matched to a gene. The CDR3 spans 15 residues. DNA of the CDR3: TGTGCCAGCGCCATACTAGCGGGGGCCGGGTACGAGCAGTACTTC. Its translation is CASAILAGAGYEQYF.

The chain is built from TRBV6-5 and TRBJ1-2, with a weak D call TRBD1 (5 bases). The CDR3 consists of 12 residues. Trimming pared 5 bases from V and 7 bases from J, leaving 11 bases between. The germline V gene encodes CDR1 MNHEY and CDR2 SVGAGI. For the CDR3, the DNA is TGTGCCAGCAGTAAGCAGGGAATTGGCTACACCTTC. This sequence encodes CASSKQGIGYTF.

As concerns this clone: The junction does not match germline at one end; this may be a read error. This sequence joins TRBV4-1 and TRBJ2-2, with a tentative D call TRBD1 (5 bases). The CDR3 consists of 13 residues. From germline, CDR1 is MGHRA and CDR2 YSYEKL. CDR3 amino acids: CARSQSGHGELFF. The CDR3 nucleotides read TGCGCCCGCAGCCAATCAGGGCACGGGGAGCTGTTTTTT.

V is TRBV4-2 and J is TRBJ1-2; a possible D gene is TRBD1 (6 bases). V lost 3 bases and J lost 2, with 7 bases in between. The CDR3 runs 13 residues. Germline values: CDR1 LGHNA, CDR2 YNFKEQ. CDR3 sequence reads: CASSQGANYGYTF. DNA of the CDR3: TGTGCCAGCAGCCAGGGGGCCAACTATGGCTACACCTTC.

The chain has TRBV6-1 and TRBJ2-2; D is unresolved. The CDR3 is made up of 11 amino acids. Deletions cut 5 bases from V and 7 bases from J, with 5 bases between. Germline V gives CDR1 MNHNS, CDR2 SASEGT. CDR3 amino acids: CASSNSGELFF. DNA of the CDR3: TGTGCCAGCAGTAATAGCGGGGAGCTGTTTTTT.

V and J are TRBV7-2 and TRBJ2-5, with TRBD1 as a possible D gene (8 bases). The CDR3 is made up of 17 amino acids. Between the trimmed V and J ends, which lost 3 bases and 5 bases, there was a span of 22 bases. CDR1 is SGHTA and CDR2 is FQGNSA in the germline V gene. The CDR3 spells CASSFRGDPGGGETQYF. DNA of the CDR3: TGTGCCAGCAGCTTTCGGGGGGACCCAGGGGGCGGGGAGACCCAGTACTTC. Full variable domain (remainder filled in from reference TRBV7-2 and TRBJ2-5): GAGVSQSPSNKVTEKGKDVELRCDPISGHTALYWYRQSLGQGLEFLIYFQGNSAPDKSGLPSDRFSAERTGGSVSTLTIQRTQQEDSAVYLCASSFRGDPGGGETQYFGPGTRLLVL.

V usage is TRBV15 and J usage is TRBJ1-2, with D possibly being TRBD1 (5 bases). V was shortened by 0 bases and J by 0 bases, with 8 bases between the two germline ends. Germline V CDR1 and CDR2: LNHNV, YYDKDF (reference sequence). The CDR3 is made up of 15 amino acids. The chain's CDR3 is CATSRDQGPNYGYTF. DNA for the CDR3: TGTGCCACCAGCAGAGATCAGGGCCCTAACTATGGCTACACCTTC.

The rearrangement joins TRBV5-1 to TRBJ1-1, with unresolved D. Trimming cost V 1 base and J 1 base, with 5 bases left between them. Germline CDR1 SGHRS, CDR2 YFSETQ. CDR3 length equals 13 residues. CDR3 DNA sequence: TGCGCCAGCAGCTTGCTGGGGAACACTGAAGCTTTCTTT. Protein: CASSLLGNTEAFF.

The chain links TRBV7-6 to TRBJ2-5, with a weak D call TRBD1 (5 bases). Trimming pared 2 bases from V and 1 base from J, leaving 11 bases between. The CDR3 extends over 15 amino acids. Germline loops: CDR1 SGHVS, CDR2 FNYEAQ. The CDR3 DNA sequence: TGTGCCAGCAGCTTAAGCTGGACACCCCAAGAGACCCAGTACTTC. Its protein product is CASSLSWTPQETQYF. Full variable domain (missing parts from reference TRBV7-6 and TRBJ2-5): GAGVSQSPRYKVTKRGQDVALRCDPISGHVSLYWYRQALGQGPEFLTYFNYEAQQDKSGLPNDRFSAERPEGSISTLTIQRTEQRDSAMYRCASSLSWTPQETQYFGPGTRLLVL.

Note on this clone: At the DNA level, this CDR3 is encoded by other sequences in the same sample as well. The chain uses TRBV9 and TRBJ1-1; D is unclear. Germline assignment: CDR1 SGDLS and CDR2 YYNGEE. V was shortened by 0 bases and J by 6 bases, with 9 bases between the two germline ends. CDR3 size: 13 residues. The CDR3 nucleotides are TGTGCCAGCAGCGTAGCTGGCGGGGCTGAAGCTTTCTTT. The encoded protein is CASSVAGGAEAFF.

This clone was recorded only once. The chain carries TRBV6-1 and TRBJ2-1; TRBD2 agrees at 8 bases. Unmatched junction bases numbered 11, after V lost 4 bases and J lost 6 bases. This CDR3 comprises 16 residues. Germline CDR1 MNHNS, CDR2 SASEGT. CDR3 in amino acids: CASSVPPQRGFNEQFF. CDR3 in DNA: TGTGCCAGCAGTGTACCCCCCCAGCGGGGGTTCAATGAGCAGTTCTTC.

The chain uses TRBV9 and TRBJ1-3; 7 bases agree with TRBD1. The CDR3 length is 16 residues. Trimming removed 6 bases from V and 0 bases from J; junction bases left unmatched: 9. CDR1 SGDLS and CDR2 YYNGEE come from the germline V gene. The CDR3 protein is CASIFWDSGSGNTIYF. CDR3 nucleotide sequence: TGTGCCAGCATCTTTTGGGACAGCGGCTCTGGAAACACCATATATTTT.

This clone was seen just once. The same CDR3 is also encoded by other DNA sequences in this sample. The chain is built from TRBV15 and TRBJ1-6; 7 bases line up with TRBD1. Trimming took 4 bases from V and 10 from J; bases not matched to a gene: 7. CDR1 and CDR2 (germline): LNHNV, YYDKDF (reference sequence). CDR3 size: 14 residues. The CDR3 here is CATSTKGTASPLHF. Here the CDR3 DNA reads TGTGCCACCAGCACTAAAGGGACAGCCTCACCCCTCCACTTT.

This chain uses TRBV6-1 with TRBJ2-3, with D hard to call. This CDR3 is 15 amino acids long. Per the germline V gene, CDR1 is MNHNS and CDR2 is SASEGT. V was clipped by 8 bases and J by 1 base, with 16 bases between them. CDR3 loop: CASSAPGWGTDTQYF. The CDR3 coding sequence is TGTGCCAGCTCCGCACCAGGCTGGGGCACAGATACGCAGTATTTT.

V is TRBV29-1 and J is TRBJ1-4, with 7 bases aligning to TRBD1. The CDR3 has 12 residues. CDR1 is SQVTM, CDR2 ANQGSEA, per germline. Unmatched junction bases numbered 6, after V lost 7 bases and J lost 7 bases. This CDR3 reads CSARQGGEKLFF. As DNA, the CDR3 is TGCAGCGCCCGACAGGGTGGTGAAAAACTGTTTTTT.

This sequence joins TRBV5-6 and TRBJ1-2; 11 bases match TRBD1. The CDR3 is made up of 13 amino acids. In germline, CDR1 is SGHDT, CDR2 YYEEEE. The junction had 3 bases not matched to a gene; V was cut back by 4 bases and J by 7 bases. CDR3 sequence (DNA): TGTGCCAGCAGCCCGGACAGGGGGCTTGGCTACACCTTC. Translation gives CASSPDRGLGYTF.

This chain connects TRBV2 to TRBJ1-3; D ambiguous. The CDR3 totals 14 residues. V was trimmed by 1 base and J by 2 bases, leaving 6 bases between them. Germline lookup yields CDR1 SNHLY and CDR2 FYNNEI. The CDR3 region is CASSEGAAGNTIYF. CDR3 coding DNA: TGTGCCAGCAGTGAAGGGGCAGCTGGAAACACCATATATTTT.

The chain joins TRBV9 to TRBJ2-6; 7 bases are shared with TRBD1. CDR1 is SGDLS and CDR2 is YYNGEE in the germline V gene. This CDR3 is built from 17 residues. V gave up 2 bases and J gave up 2 bases; unmatched junction bases: 7. The chain's CDR3 is CASSVGQGDPGANVLTF. DNA for the CDR3: TGTGCCAGCAGCGTGGGGCAGGGGGACCCTGGGGCCAACGTCCTGACTTTC.